This T cell receptor (beta chain) comes out of a study of cytomegalovirus exposure and HLA in healthy donors. Study-level findings and limits: Across donors, most TCRs were seen rarely, yet some public ones were widespread. Sequencing probably produced one cluster of sequence variants that were highly shared.

The PCR ran on 60 Vbeta and 13 Jbeta primers. The method was immunoSEQ multiplex PCR; TCRdb's version includes in-frame clones alone and lacks a portion of them. This repertoire shows more than 90,000 clones, around three quarters found once; its top ten account for 3.5% to 5%. This clone occurred many times. Its antigen is undetermined. Trimming pared 3 bases from V and 3 bases from J, leaving 13 bases between. There are 15 residues in the CDR3. Germline V gene data show CDR1 as LNHDA and CDR2 as SQIVND (reference sequence). The chain couples TRBV19 to TRBJ2-3; a weak D match, TRBD2 (6 bases). Source material: PBMCs. The origin of this receptor is a man aged 35 to 55 in good health and CMV-seronegative. For the CDR3, the DNA is TGTGCCAGTAGTATCTATAGCGGAGAGACAGATACGCAGTATTTT. Residues: CASSIYSGETDTQYF.